These 28 T cell receptor beta chains share one sample of origin, sequenced in a study of T cell repertoires in cytomegalovirus infection. TCRdb reanalysed the reads using MiXCR and keeps one entry per CDR3 protein. The sample lists roughly 500,000 distinct CDR3 sequences; more than 30% were seen once. What these receptors recognize is not known. Sequencing used cultured PBMCs, obtained from culture after CMV antigen stimulation. The source is a human donor in good health (CMV status not recorded). Some clones in this sample may be carry-over from other donors' samples.

CDR3 nucleotides: TGTGCCAGTACTAGCGGGGCTTACAATGAGCAGTTCTTC. The encoded protein is CASTSGAYNEQFF. This chain uses TRBV12-3 or TRBV12-4 with TRBJ2-1; 10 bases match TRBD2. The CDR3 loop spans 13 amino acids. Trimming cost V 9 bases and J 4 bases; bases outside gene matches: 3.

This clonotype has more than one count but fewer than ten. The rearrangement joins TRBV6-5 to TRBJ1-3; D gene unclear. V shed 0 bases and J shed 4 bases, with 4 bases lying between them. CDR1 is MNHEY and CDR2 is SVGAGI in the germline V gene. The CDR3 has 13 residues. The CDR3 loop reads CASSYSTGNTIYF. The CDR3 bases are TGTGCCAGCAGTTACTCGACCGGAAACACCATATATTTT.

This clonotype was recorded once. The junction does not match germline at one end; this may be a read error. This chain connects TRBV27 to TRBJ2-3, with 15 bases that match TRBD2. The CDR3 spans 18 residues. Germline V gives CDR1 MNHEY, CDR2 SMNVEV (reference sequence). CDR3 bases: TGTGCCATTCCTTATCCGGGACTAGCGGGAGGAAGCACAGATACGCGGTATTTT. This codes for CAIPYPGLAGGSTDTRYF.

The chain couples TRBV11-2 to TRBJ2-6; D remains ambiguous. Deletions cut 4 bases from V and 2 bases from J, with 9 bases between. The germline CDR1 and CDR2 sequences are SGHAT and FQNNGV. The CDR3 extends over 15 amino acids. CDR3 in DNA: TGTGCCAGCAGCTCAACCTGGGCTGGGGCCAACGTCCTGACTTTC. Translated, it gives CASSSTWAGANVLTF.

The rearrangement joins TRBV5-1 to TRBJ2-1, with D possibly TRBD1 on 6 matching bases. Germline loops: CDR1 SGHRS, CDR2 YFSETQ. V shed 5 bases and J shed 5 bases, with 20 bases lying between them. There are 16 residues in the CDR3. The chain's CDR3 is CASRWIPQGNDNEQFF. As DNA, the CDR3 is TGCGCCAGCAGATGGATTCCACAGGGTAACGACAATGAGCAGTTCTTC.

The chain links TRBV19 to TRBJ2-1; the match to TRBD1 covers 10 bases. The length of the CDR3 is 15 residues. Trimming at V came to 5 bases and at J to 4 bases, leaving 5 bases not matched to a gene. The V gene's germline CDR1 is LNHDA and CDR2 SQIVND (reference sequence). The CDR3 sequence: CASSRTGQGYNEQFF. The CDR3 DNA reads as TGTGCCAGTAGTCGAACGGGACAGGGGTACAATGAGCAGTTCTTC.

V and J are TRBV14 and TRBJ2-1; no reliable D call. This CDR3 is 14 amino acids long. V dropped 1 base and J dropped 7 bases, with 11 bases sitting between them. Germline V lookup: CDR1 SGHDN, CDR2 FVKESK. The CDR3 DNA follows: TGTGCCAGCAGCCAAGGTTCGTACGGAAATGAGCAGTTCTTC. It yields the protein CASSQGSYGNEQFF.

The rearrangement uses TRBV6-2 or TRBV6-3 and TRBJ2-1; TRBD2 aligns across 15 bases. V lost 4 bases and J lost 3; bases outside the gene matches: 7. This CDR3 has 18 residues. Germline lookup yields CDR1 MNHEY and CDR2 SVGEGT. CDR3 amino acids: CASSSRTSGRDSYNEQFF. The CDR3 coding sequence is TGTGCCAGCAGTTCGCGGACTAGCGGGAGGGATAGCTACAATGAGCAGTTCTTC.

This clonotype was recorded at least ten times. In DNA, the CDR3 is TGTGCCAGCAGCTTTTCCTTTTCCCCAAGCTTACAGGGGAACTACGAGCAGTACGTC. Translated: CASSFSFSPSLQGNYEQYV. This chain uses TRBV7-9 with TRBJ2-7, with TRBD1 matching 7 bases. This CDR3 contains 19 residues. CDR1 SEHNR and CDR2 FQNEAQ come from the germline V gene (reference sequence). V lost 3 bases and J lost 3; bases outside the gene matches: 20.

The rearrangement uses TRBV6-2 or TRBV6-3 and TRBJ2-3, with 9 bases that match TRBD2. The CDR3 sequence is 17 residues long. J lost 6 bases, V lost 6 bases, and 16 bases had no gene match. The germline gives CDR1 MNHEY, CDR2 SVGEGT. The DNA of the CDR3 is TGTGCCAGCAGCTACAACCAAGCGGGACTAGCCCACGATACGCAGTATTTT. This translates into CASSYNQAGLAHDTQYF.

V is TRBV20-1 and J is TRBJ1-1; D may be TRBD1 (5 bases). Trimming took off 1 base at V and 4 bases at J, with 28 bases between the two ends. The CDR3 is made up of 19 amino acids. CDR1 DFQATT and CDR2 SNEGSKA come from the germline V gene (reference sequence). CDR3 residues: CSARGPPISSTVEITEAFF. The CDR3 DNA reads as TGCAGTGCTAGAGGGCCCCCGATCTCTTCGACAGTTGAGATCACTGAAGCTTTCTTT.

The chain joins TRBV15 to TRBJ2-3; 7 bases are a match to TRBD2. CDR3 size: 16 residues. Germline values: CDR1 LNHNV, CDR2 YYDKDF (reference sequence). Losses at the gene ends were 1 base for V and 1 base for J; bases not matched to a gene: 5. CDR3 sequence reads: CATSRVGTSGTDTQYF. The CDR3 nucleotides are TGTGCCACCAGCAGAGTTGGAACTAGCGGCACAGATACGCAGTATTTT.

This clonotype appeared a few times. The chain employs TRBV12-3 or TRBV12-4 and TRBJ1-5; 8 bases agree with TRBD1. This CDR3 is built from 15 residues. J lost 6 bases, V lost 6 bases, and 10 bases had no gene match. CDR3 loop: CASSNIGQGSQPQHF. CDR3 nucleotide sequence: TGTGCCAGCAGCAATATTGGACAGGGAAGTCAGCCCCAGCATTTT.

The genes are TRBV7-2 and TRBJ2-5; TRBD2 agrees at 7 bases. CDR3 length: 16 residues. The V gene end was trimmed by 4 bases and the J gene end by 0 bases; junction bases not matched to a gene: 8. Germline V gene data show CDR1 as SGHTA and CDR2 as FQGNSA. CDR3 in amino acids: CASSSQAGQHQETQYF. CDR3 nucleotides: TGTGCCAGCAGCTCCCAAGCGGGGCAACACCAAGAGACCCAGTACTTC.

J is TRBJ2-1 and V is TRBV12-3 or TRBV12-4; 9 bases are shared with TRBD2. V shed 6 bases and J 1 base; nucleotides not matched to a gene: 7. CDR3 length: 16 residues. The CDR3 bases are TGTGCCAGCAGACGCAACCTAGCGGGATCCTACAATGAGCAGTTCTTC. Its translation is CASRRNLAGSYNEQFF.

This sequence joins TRBV7-9 and TRBJ2-1; 9 positions agree with TRBD2. With 5 bases clipped from V and 3 bases from J, the junction kept 5 bases outside the gene matches. The CDR3 runs 15 residues. The germline CDR1 and CDR2 sequences are SEHNR and FQNEAQ (reference sequence). The chain's CDR3 is CASSRSTSGYNEQFF. Here the CDR3 DNA reads TGTGCCAGCAGCCGATCGACTAGCGGCTACAATGAGCAGTTCTTC.

This chain connects TRBV4-1 to TRBJ2-7; 15 positions agree with TRBD2. The CDR3 has 19 residues. The junction had 10 bases not matched to a gene; V was cut back by 4 bases and J by 0 bases. The germline gives CDR1 MGHRA, CDR2 YSYEKL. CDR3 in DNA: TGCGCCAGCAGCCGCTTCGCTGGGACTAGCGGGAGGAACTCCTACGAGCAGTACTTC. Protein product: CASSRFAGTSGRNSYEQYF.

About this clonotype itself: Compared with germline, one end of the junction differs, possibly owing to a read error. The V call is TRBV7-7, the J call TRBJ2-3; 10 nucleotides align to TRBD2. Germline-derived CDR1 and CDR2 are SSHAT and FNYEAQ (reference sequence). There are 18 residues in the CDR3. CDR3 in DNA: TGTGCTAGCAGCCCGTTTTTAGTAGCGGGAGGAGGCGGAGATACGCAGTATTTT. Protein sequence: CASSPFLVAGGGGDTQYF.

The table lists this clonotype with a count of one. V is TRBV15 and J is TRBJ1-1; 7 bases match TRBD1. Per the germline V gene, CDR1 is LNHNV and CDR2 is YYDKDF (reference sequence). Germline trimming cut 3 bases from V and 0 bases from J; bases unmatched to any gene: 7. This CDR3 has 16 amino acids. CDR3 in DNA: TGTGCCACCAGCAGTTTATTTCAGGGGGTGAACACTGAAGCTTTCTTT. It codes for CATSSLFQGVNTEAFF.

V and J are TRBV7-9 and TRBJ1-2; D gene unclear. This CDR3 region has 17 residues. CDR1 and CDR2 from the germline V gene are SEHNR and FQNEAQ (reference sequence). Between the trimmed V and J ends, which lost 5 bases and 3 bases, there was a span of 22 bases. The CDR3: CASSPRSRRLEDYGYTF. The CDR3 DNA is TGTGCCAGCAGCCCCCGCTCGAGAAGACTCGAGGACTATGGCTACACCTTC.

This clonotype was observed a handful of times. This rearrangement joins TRBV6-2 or TRBV6-3 to TRBJ2-7, with TRBD2 matching over 7 bases. This CDR3 contains 14 residues. Trimming took 8 bases from V and 1 from J; bases not matched to a gene: 8. Germline-derived CDR1 and CDR2 are MNHEY and SVGEGT. CDR3: CASLTQRGSYEQYF. The CDR3, as DNA: TGTGCCAGCCTGACCCAGCGGGGTTCCTACGAGCAGTACTTC.

The genes are TRBV7-9 and TRBJ1-2; unclear D gene. The ends were cut back, 5 bases at V and 0 bases at J, with 7 bases in the middle. The CDR3 length is 13 residues. Germline-derived CDR1 and CDR2 are SEHNR and FQNEAQ (reference sequence). The CDR3 loop reads CASSLLTNYGYTF. The CDR3 DNA is TGTGCCAGCAGCCTCCTAACTAACTATGGCTACACCTTC.

This sequence joins TRBV6-4 and TRBJ1-2, with D possibly TRBD1 on 5 matching bases. Germline CDR1 is MRHNA and CDR2 is SNTAGT. This CDR3 is built from 13 residues. V lost 4 bases and J lost 3, with 9 bases in between. CDR3 amino acids: CASSVGRDYGYTF. The DNA for the CDR3 is TGTGCCAGCAGTGTTGGCAGGGACTATGGCTACACCTTC.

The rearrangement links TRBV5-1 to TRBJ2-2; D call uncertain. V was clipped by 0 bases and J by 5 bases, with 5 bases between them. The CDR3 length is 13 residues. CDR1 and CDR2 from the germline V gene are SGHRS and YFSETQ. CDR3 sequence reads: CASSLEITGELFF. The CDR3 coding sequence is TGCGCCAGCAGCTTGGAAATTACCGGGGAGCTGTTTTTT.

This clonotype has only a few counts. This chain uses TRBV25-1 with TRBJ1-1; possible D gene TRBD1, 5 bases. Germline V gives CDR1 MGHDK, CDR2 SYGVNS. The CDR3 covers 14 residues. V gave up 1 base and J gave up 6 bases, with 12 bases separating them. For the CDR3, the DNA is TGTGCCAGCAGTGAATTTGACAGTGGGGCTGAAGCTTTCTTT. The encoded protein is CASSEFDSGAEAFF.

In this sample, this clonotype turned up a few times. The chain employs TRBV7-2 and TRBJ2-7, with D possibly TRBD1 on 7 matching bases. There are 15 residues in the CDR3. V was cut by 1 base and J by 4 bases, with 14 bases left in between. Germline-derived CDR1 and CDR2 are SGHTA and FQGNSA. The CDR3 DNA reads TGTGCCAGCAGCTTAGGCCCAGGGGGGATATACGAGCAGTACTTC. It specifies CASSLGPGGIYEQYF.

The genes are TRBV11-3 and TRBJ1-2, with TRBD1 matching over 11 bases. The CDR3 covers 16 residues. The germline CDR1 and CDR2 sequences are SGHNT and YENEEA. After removal of 4 bases from V and 5 bases from J, the junction contained 9 bases not matched to a gene. CDR3 DNA: TGTGCCAGCAGCTCGCCATCCGGGACAGGGGGTTATGGCTACACCTTC. Amino acids: CASSSPSGTGGYGYTF. The complete variable domain, with remaining parts taken from reference TRBV11-3 and TRBJ1-2, reads EAGVVQSPRYKIIEKKQPVAFWCNPISGHNTLYWYLQNLGQGPELLIRYENEEAVDDSQLPKDRFSAERLKGVDSTLKIQPAELGDSAVYLCASSSPSGTGGYGYTFGSGTRLTVV.

The V gene is TRBV19, the J gene TRBJ2-7; 10 bases map to TRBD1. CDR3 size: 14 residues. Germline loops: CDR1 LNHDA, CDR2 SQIVND (reference sequence). The V and J ends lost 3 bases and 4 bases, in that order; junction bases with no gene match: 3. The CDR3 DNA reads TGTGCCAGTAGTATCCCGGGACAGGGGTACGAGCAGTACTTC. Amino acids: CASSIPGQGYEQYF. The variable domain in full, completed from reference TRBV19 and TRBJ2-7, reads DGGITQSPKYLFRKEGQNVTLSCEQNLNHDAMYWYRQDPGQGLRLIYYSQIVNDFQKGDIAEGYSVSREKKESFPLTVTSAQKNPTAFYLCASSIPGQGYEQYFGPGTRLTVT.